This passage covers 20 T cell receptor beta chains from one sample sequenced in a study of T cells after yellow fever vaccination. TCRdb used MiXCR to reprocess the 5' RACE reads, holding one entry per CDR3 protein. The sample contains about 510,000 distinct CDR3 sequences, 21% of which appear only once. The material was PBMCs, obtained 21 days after the first yellow fever vaccination. The receptors were sampled from a man in his late teens or twenties who received the YFV17D yellow fever vaccine.

The chain uses TRBV5-1 and TRBJ2-5, with TRBD2 matching 7 bases. J lost 4 bases, V lost 0 bases, and 9 bases had no gene match. Per the germline V gene, CDR1 is SGHRS and CDR2 is YFSETQ. This CDR3 comprises 16 residues. For the CDR3, the DNA is TGCGCCAGCAGCTTGGCCCAAGTAGCGGGTTTAGAGACCCAGTACTTC. Translating it yields CASSLAQVAGLETQYF.

The chain uses TRBV27 and TRBJ2-6; D unresolved. V lost 3 bases to trimming and J lost 2 bases, with 8 bases between them. The germline gives CDR1 MNHEY, CDR2 SMNVEV (reference sequence). The CDR3 is 15 residues long. In DNA form, the CDR3 reads TGTGCCAGCAGTTTCTGGGGAACTGGGGCCAACGTCCTGACTTTC. Translated, it gives CASSFWGTGANVLTF.

This clonotype was seen a handful of times. The rearrangement joins TRBV6-2 or TRBV6-3 to TRBJ2-7; 7 positions agree with TRBD2. Germline assignment: CDR1 MNHEY and CDR2 SVGEGT. J was trimmed by 3 bases and V by 8 bases; bases with no gene match: 7. CDR3 size: 13 residues. CDR3 sequence reads: CASGAGGGYEQYV. The CDR3 bases are TGTGCCAGCGGTGCGGGCGGGGGCTACGAGCAGTACGTC.

This clonotype was observed a handful of times. This chain uses TRBV5-4 with TRBJ2-7; tentatively, D is TRBD1 (5 bases). This CDR3 is 16 amino acids long. Trimming shortened V by 4 bases and J by 3 bases, and 20 bases separated the two germline ends. The germline V gene has CDR1 SGHNT and CDR2 YYREEE (reference sequence). CDR3 sequence: CASSTGPQGMFYEQYF. For the CDR3, the DNA is TGTGCCAGCAGCACAGGCCCGCAGGGCATGTTCTACGAGCAGTACTTC.

For the CDR3, the DNA is TGTGCCAGCAGCTTGGTGGCGGGGAGTCACACAGATACGCAGTATTTT. Translating gives CASSLVAGSHTDTQYF. This sequence joins TRBV7-6 and TRBJ2-3, with a tentative D call TRBD2 (6 bases). CDR1 and CDR2 (germline): SGHVS, FNYEAQ. The CDR3 extends over 16 amino acids. Trimming took off 3 bases at V and 2 bases at J, with 15 bases between the two ends.

This clonotype was seen ten or more times. V usage is TRBV5-5 and J usage is TRBJ2-5; a weak D match, TRBD1 (5 bases). Trimming removed 1 base at V and 2 bases at J, with 9 bases between. Per germline, CDR1 SGHKS and CDR2 YYEKEE (reference sequence). The CDR3 is 14 amino acids. DNA of the CDR3: TGTGCCAGCAGCTTGACGACAGTTCAAGAGACCCAGTACTTC. This sequence encodes CASSLTTVQETQYF. Full variable domain (outside the CDR3, taken from reference TRBV5-5 and TRBJ2-5): DAGVTQSPTHLIKTRGQQVTLRCSPISGHKSVSWYQQVLGQGPQFIFQYYEKEERGRGNFPDRFSARQFPNYSSELNVNALLLGDSALYLCASSLTTVQETQYFGPGTRLLVL.

J is TRBJ2-5 and V is TRBV12-3 or TRBV12-4; 10 bases are shared with TRBD2. The trim removed 8 bases at V and 3 bases at J, leaving 15 bases unmatched. This CDR3 has 17 amino acids. The CDR3 nucleotides are TGTGCCAGCGGTCGGCCAGCGGGGGGGCCGAGGGAAGAGACCCAGTACTTC. Translating gives CASGRPAGGPREETQYF.

This clonotype showed up just a few times. V and J are TRBV29-1 and TRBJ1-1; D not resolved. The V end was cut by 6 bases, the J end by 0 bases, with 8 bases between. The germline gives CDR1 SQVTM, CDR2 ANQGSEA. This CDR3 has 12 amino acids. CDR3: CSVKTLNTEAFF. The CDR3 DNA reads as TGCAGCGTAAAAACTTTGAACACTGAAGCTTTCTTT.

This rearrangement joins TRBV20-1 to TRBJ2-5; D may be TRBD2 (5 bases). The CDR3 extends over 15 amino acids. Per germline, CDR1 DFQATT and CDR2 SNEGSKA (reference sequence). V was pared by 1 base and J by 3 bases, with 15 bases between. The DNA of the CDR3 is TGCAGTGCTAGAGCCACCTCTCGGCGGGAAGAGACCCAGTACTTC. It translates to CSARATSRREETQYF.

The chain couples TRBV20-1 to TRBJ1-2; perhaps TRBD1 as D (5 bases). The CDR3 length is 12 residues. Germline CDR1 DFQATT, CDR2 SNEGSKA (reference sequence). V dropped 0 bases and J dropped 7 bases, with 9 bases sitting between them. The CDR3 sequence: CSARDRASGYTF. Here the CDR3 DNA reads TGCAGTGCTAGAGACAGGGCCTCTGGCTACACCTTC.

V usage is TRBV28 and J usage is TRBJ1-4; D unclear. The CDR3 runs to 16 residues. Trimming took 1 base from V and 5 from J, leaving 14 bases between them. The germline V gene has CDR1 MDHEN and CDR2 SYDVKM. The chain's CDR3 is CASSLLGPLINEKLFF. In DNA, the CDR3 is TGTGCCAGCAGTTTATTAGGTCCGCTGATAAATGAAAAACTGTTTTTT.

A few counts support this clonotype. Here the CDR3 DNA reads TGTGCCACCCTACTAGCGGGGGGGCCTAGGGATACGCAGTATTTT. Residues: CATLLAGGPRDTQYF. V and J are TRBV15 and TRBJ2-3, with 13 bases matching TRBD2. Germline CDR1 reads LNHNV; CDR2 reads YYDKDF (reference sequence). V was pared by 8 bases and J by 6 bases, with 8 bases of the junction left unmatched. This CDR3 contains 15 residues.

This clonotype appeared a few times. The rearrangement joins TRBV20-1 to TRBJ2-3; 8 bases map to TRBD2. The CDR3 contains 14 residues. V was pared by 3 bases and J by 0 bases, with 2 bases of the junction left unmatched. Germline CDR1 and CDR2: DFQATT and SNEGSKA (reference sequence). CDR3 amino acids: CSARTSASTDTQYF. The CDR3 nucleotides read TGCAGTGCTAGGACTAGCGCTAGCACAGATACGCAGTATTTT.

This chain links TRBV6-5 with TRBJ1-2, with D unresolved. The germline V gene encodes CDR1 MNHEY and CDR2 SVGAGI. The CDR3 has 14 residues. V lost 0 bases to trimming and J lost 6 bases, with 11 bases between them. The CDR3: CASSYSGERDGYTF. The CDR3 region has the DNA TGTGCCAGCAGTTACTCGGGTGAAAGGGATGGCTACACCTTC.

The chain couples TRBV5-6 to TRBJ2-2; the D is unclear. The CDR3 has 17 residues. Trimming removed 0 bases from V and 1 base from J, with 13 bases in between. Germline CDR1 reads SGHDT; CDR2 reads YYEEEE. CDR3 loop: CASSLGLGKMNTGELFF. CDR3 bases: TGTGCCAGCAGCTTGGGTCTTGGGAAAATGAACACCGGGGAGCTGTTTTTT.

This chain links TRBV5-1 with TRBJ1-6, with D unresolved. V lost 0 bases, J lost 10 bases, and 11 bases lay in between. This CDR3 is built from 14 residues. Germline-derived CDR1 and CDR2 are SGHRS and YFSETQ. The CDR3 DNA sequence: TGCGCCAGCAGCTTGGTTGCCCCCGGATCACCCCTCCACTTT. As protein: CASSLVAPGSPLHF. Filled out from reference TRBV5-1 and TRBJ1-6, the complete variable domain reads KAGVTQTPRYLIKTRGQQVTLSCSPISGHRSVSWYQQTPGQGLQFLFEYFSETQRNKGNFPGRFSGRQFSNSRSEMNVSTLELGDSALYLCASSLVAPGSPLHFGNGTRLTVT.

This chain connects TRBV15 to TRBJ1-1, with TRBD1 as a possible D gene (5 bases). The V end was cut by 1 base, the J end by 4 bases, with 10 bases between. This CDR3 is 14 amino acids long. Germline lookup yields CDR1 LNHNV and CDR2 YYDKDF (reference sequence). The CDR3 sequence is CATSRAGMSTEAFF. The CDR3 nucleotides are TGTGCCACCAGCAGAGCAGGGATGAGCACTGAAGCTTTCTTT. The full variable domain, completed using reference TRBV15 and TRBJ1-1, is DAMVIQNPRYQVTQFGKPVTLSCSQTLNHNVMYWYQQKSSQAPKLLFHYYDKDFNNEADTPDNFQSRRPNTSFCFLDIRSPGLGDTAMYLCATSRAGMSTEAFFGQGTRLTVV.

This clonotype has more than one count but fewer than ten. V and J are TRBV6-2 or TRBV6-3 and TRBJ2-1, with D possibly being TRBD2 (5 bases). V gave up 4 bases and J gave up 6 bases, with 7 bases separating them. The CDR3 extends over 12 amino acids. The germline CDR1 and CDR2 sequences are MNHEY and SVGEGT. Here the CDR3 DNA reads TGTGCCAGCAGTTCGCGGGTCAATGAGCAGTTCTTC. It yields the protein CASSSRVNEQFF.

The chain combines TRBV7-9 with TRBJ2-1, with D tentatively TRBD1 (8 bases). The germline V gene has CDR1 SEHNR and CDR2 FQNEAQ (reference sequence). Trimming left V 2 bases short and J 7 bases short, with 15 bases between. This CDR3 has 15 residues. The CDR3 sequence: CASSLTGGATNEQFF. DNA for the CDR3: TGTGCCAGCAGCTTAACAGGGGGGGCCACGAATGAGCAGTTCTTC.

Only a few counts were recorded for this clonotype. The chain employs TRBV7-9 and TRBJ1-1; tentative D call: TRBD1 (6 bases). This CDR3 is 16 amino acids long. The V gene's germline CDR1 is SEHNR and CDR2 FQNEAQ (reference sequence). The germline V and J ends were trimmed by 4 bases and 0 bases, with 15 bases remaining between them. The DNA for the CDR3 is TGTGCCAGCAGCTACGGGGCAGGGGTACTGAACACTGAAGCTTTCTTT. Translating gives CASSYGAGVLNTEAFF.